This T cell receptor (beta chain) comes out of a study of T cell repertoires and HLA-DP antigens (dated by TCRdb to the late 2010s). Background for the entire study: The study used an in vitro model of CD4+ T cell alloreactivity in which transduced HeLa cells presented allogeneic HLA-DP. The two alloantigens modelled structurally similar versus dissimilar alloantigens, differing from self at one and more than nine peptide-binding groove amino acids, respectively. The three donors were two male and one female, with ages ranging from the 18-to-29 to the 60-to-69 age band. Average DNA input was about 0.2 ug for sorted CD137+CD4+ samples, compared with 1,200 ng for pre-culture CD4+ samples.

The immunoSEQ multiplex PCR, with forward primers for 54 TRBV segments and reverse primers for 13 TRBJ segments, was used to amplify TCRB CDR3 regions. Pre-culture CD4+ samples were sequenced at deep resolution with a target of 200,000 or so T cell genomes. Amplicons were sequenced on an Illumina HiSeq System, producing 87 bp reads covering the CDR3. The study's own analysis went as follows. Reads were corrected for PCR and sequencing errors, and CDR3 regions were defined by alignment to IMGT reference sequences. Synthetic template pools were used to estimate the numbers of templates and unique rearrangements. Clonality was computed as 1 minus Pielou's evenness. The Daley-Smith estimator was used to estimate richness. Repertoire overlap was measured with Morisita's index. A clone counted as low-abundance if it appeared in cultured samples but went undetected in the pre-culture repertoire of the same donor. This immuneACCESS table, as held by TCRdb, lists in-frame sequences with V and J called but not all clones. Of the missing ones, under half trace to an unresolved V gene in checked studies; the others have no known cause. Clonal size and the V and J genes are those of that table, whereas D and trimming came from the DNA. This sample has approximately 100,000 clones in its table, and roughly nine tenths of those were observed once. The ten top clones hold about 1.7% of the sample.

Magnetic bead negative selection was used to isolate untouched CD4+ T cells from Ficoll-separated PBMC, with purity averaging 97.7%. Untouched CD4+ T cells were isolated from Ficoll-separated PBMC with magnetic beads, reaching around 98% purity with negligible CD8+ contamination. Peripheral blood mononuclear cells came from the buffy coats of a few healthy blood donors. All three donors were CMV seronegative. Genomic DNA was extracted with the DNeasy Blood & Tissue Kit. For each subject, genomic DNA from sorted CD137+CD4+ cells and from pre-culture CD4+ baseline samples underwent TCRB sequencing. CDR1 and CDR2, per the germline V gene, are LGHNA and YSLEER. The germline V and J ends show losses of 2 bases and 3 bases respectively, and no gene match explains 8 bases of the junction. The CDR3 runs 16 amino acids, cysteine and phenylalanine included. The retained sequence is limited to the CDR3, 48 bases, with the frame set at the first base.

Details on this clone: The clone's antigen remains unknown. Base qualities are missing; no much larger clone stands one base away.

Overall study outcomes, separate from this receptor: The study was limited by having just a few donors, by relying on a non-physiological HeLa antigen-presenting system, and by using total CD4+ cells as responders. Clones undetected before culture had an average cumulative frequency of approximately 37% against one allele and 45% to 65% against the other. Naive and memory CD4+ repertoires were not analysed separately. Sorted CD137+ cells showed similar clonality against both alloantigens (roughly 0.4), much higher than the clonality of pre-culture samples (around 0.04).

Input material: CD4+ T cells from PBMCs. The chain uses TRBV4-3 and TRBJ2-3, and TRBD1 matches 7 of the central bases. The TCR comes from a middle-aged man in good health and CMV-seronegative. The CDR3 has the sequence CASSQTRQGLTDTQYF. The DNA sequence is given as TGCGCCAGCAGCCAAACCCGACAGGGCCTGACAGATACGCAGTATTTT.